This T cell receptor beta chain emerged from a study of CD8 T cells in ankylosing spondylitis. Study findings and constraints: What appeared characteristic of ankylosing spondylitis blood was a TCR beta motif of seven to nine highly homologous variants.

Note on this clonotype: The antigen is undetermined.

From germline, CDR1 is MNHEY and CDR2 SMNVEV (reference sequence). After removal of 7 bases from V and 0 bases from J, the junction contained 8 bases not matched to a gene. This CDR3 is 16 amino acids long. 5'-RACE, quantitative and with molecular barcodes, yielded the TCR beta libraries. One entry per CDR3 protein, called by TCRdb with MiXCR from the 5' RACE reads. The sample records tens of thousands of distinct CDR3 sequences, more than 8.5% being singletons. Specimen: blood, either unsorted or a sorted T cell fraction (not recorded which). The clonotype was recovered from a male donor with ankylosing spondylitis. The genes are TRBV27 and TRBJ2-1; 8 bases are shared with TRBD2. The CDR3 sequence: CASTLVAGNSYNEQFF. As DNA, the CDR3 is TGTGCCAGCACCCTAGTAGCGGGAAACTCCTACAATGAGCAGTTCTTC.